The entry below describes one TCR beta chain. Its antigen is as yet unknown. Unrecorded immune exposure was likely among donors, who were nominally healthy when sampled. The CDR3 is 16 residues long. Germline V gives CDR1 SEHNR, CDR2 FQNEAQ (reference sequence). V lost 1 base and J lost 5; bases outside the gene matches: 7. The PCR employed 60 Vbeta primers together with 13 Jbeta primers. Sequencing was performed with immunoSEQ multiplex PCR; in TCRdb, only in-frame clones are kept and a portion is missing. Among around 200,000 clones listed, around four fifths were seen once. The data stem from a study of cytomegalovirus exposure and HLA in healthy donors. Study results and limitations: In an earlier analysis, about 87% or about 30%: the productive usage of most TCR beta V segments. A later analysis reportedly found that, within productive TCRs, an Asian-associated ancestry cluster had fewer N-insertions than the mean observed across the roughly 610 donors. The authors later found TCR association rates varying by HLA locus, with DRB1 most and HLA-C fewest.

The rearrangement joins TRBV7-9 to TRBJ2-5; 10 nucleotides align to TRBD1. This sequence was found in a woman younger than 35 in good health and CMV-seronegative. The sequencing sample was made of PBMCs. The CDR3 DNA sequence: TGTGCCAGCAGCTTAGTCACGGGGACAGGGGCCGAGACCCAGTACTTC. Its protein is CASSLVTGTGAETQYF.